Following are 15 T cell receptor beta chains from one sample sequenced in a study of T cell changes during pregnancy in multiple sclerosis. Here immunoSEQ multiplex PCR was the method, and the copy in TCRdb shows in-frame clones only, minus some. Altogether 36,000 or so clones are present, about nine tenths being singletons, with the ten largest covering around 10%. Sequenced material: CD8+ T cells from peripheral blood mononuclear cells, taken in the third trimester of pregnancy. The source of these receptors is a female donor with multiple sclerosis, enrolled in a pregnancy study.

The rearrangement joins TRBV5-6 to TRBJ1-2; tentatively, D is TRBD1 (6 bases). The CDR3 is 12 amino acids. The germline gives CDR1 SGHDT, CDR2 YYEEEE. Trimming removed 3 bases at V and 7 bases at J, with 10 bases between. Here the CDR3 reads CASSSGQTGYTF. The CDR3 DNA reads TGTGCCAGCAGCTCCGGACAGACTGGCTACACCTTC.

The chain carries TRBV7-9 and TRBJ2-7; D perhaps matches TRBD1 (5 bases). Trimming left V 3 bases short and J 2 bases short, with 11 bases between. Germline CDR1 reads SEHNR; CDR2 reads FQNEAQ (reference sequence). The CDR3 covers 14 residues. CDR3 residues: CASSLGRVPYEQYF. The DNA of the CDR3 is TGTGCCAGCAGCTTGGGCAGGGTCCCCTACGAGCAGTACTTC. The variable domain in full, completed from reference TRBV7-9 and TRBJ2-7, reads DTGVSQNPRHKITKRGQNVTFRCDPISEHNRLYWYRQTLGQGPEFLTYFQNEAQLEKSRLLSDRFSAERPKGSFSTLEIQRTEQGDSAMYLCASSLGRVPYEQYFGPGTRLTVT.

The V gene is TRBV4-1, the J gene TRBJ1-5; tentative D call: TRBD1 (5 bases). Germline CDR1 is MGHRA and CDR2 is YSYEKL. The CDR3 length is 15 residues. The V and J ends lost 6 bases and 2 bases respectively, with 14 bases between them. This CDR3 is CASRETDPGNQPQHF. The CDR3, as DNA: TGCGCCAGCAGAGAGACAGACCCGGGCAATCAGCCCCAGCATTTT.

The chain combines TRBV5-4 with TRBJ1-1; the D gene is possibly TRBD1 (5 bases). Trimming left V 2 bases short and J 0 bases short, with 8 bases between. CDR1 is SGHNT and CDR2 is YYREEE in the germline V gene (reference sequence). CDR3 length: 14 amino acids. DNA for the CDR3: TGTGCCAGCAGCTTCGGACAATTGAACACTGAAGCTTTCTTT. It specifies CASSFGQLNTEAFF.

This CDR3 reads CASSSRTEETQYF. CDR3 nucleotide sequence: TGTGCCAGCAGCTCTAGAACCGAAGAGACCCAGTACTTC. The chain recombines TRBV11-3 with TRBJ2-5, with D unresolved. This CDR3 has 13 residues. Germline assignment: CDR1 SGHNT and CDR2 YENEEA. Trimming stripped 4 bases from V and 3 bases from J, with 9 bases between. The complete variable domain, with remaining parts taken from reference TRBV11-3 and TRBJ2-5, reads EAGVVQSPRYKIIEKKQPVAFWCNPISGHNTLYWYLQNLGQGPELLIRYENEEAVDDSQLPKDRFSAERLKGVDSTLKIQPAELGDSAVYLCASSSRTEETQYFGPGTRLLVL.

This sequence joins TRBV10-3 and TRBJ1-1; tentative D call: TRBD1 (6 bases). Trimming pared 1 base from V and 1 base from J, leaving 13 bases between. Germline assignment: CDR1 ENHRY and CDR2 SYGVKD. The CDR3 has 16 residues. The CDR3 DNA sequence: TGTGCCATCAGTGAGTTTAGGACAGAAACGAACACTGAAGCTTTCTTT. Protein product: CAISEFRTETNTEAFF.

Only one count was recorded for this clone. V is TRBV19 and J is TRBJ2-7; D gene unclear. In germline, CDR1 is LNHDA, CDR2 SQIVND (reference sequence). V lost 7 bases to trimming and J lost 1 base, with 8 bases between them. The CDR3 spans 12 residues. DNA of the CDR3: TGTGCCAGTACCTCGAGTTCCTACGAGCAGTACTTC. This gives the protein CASTSSSYEQYF.

The rearrangement links TRBV9 to TRBJ2-5; TRBD1 agrees at 9 bases. Trimming removed 3 bases from V and 2 bases from J; junction bases left unmatched: 11. Germline assignment: CDR1 SGDLS and CDR2 YYNGEE. CDR3 length equals 17 residues. In nucleotides, the CDR3 is TGTGCCAGCAGCGCCCCGGGACAGGGAGTCGATCAAGAGACCCAGTACTTC. This sequence encodes CASSAPGQGVDQETQYF. The whole variable domain, filled in from reference TRBV9 and TRBJ2-5, reads DSGVTQTPKHLITATGQRVTLRCSPRSGDLSVYWYQQSLDQGLQFLIQYYNGEERAKGNILERFSAQQFPDLHSELNLSSLELGDSALYFCASSAPGQGVDQETQYFGPGTRLLVL.

The rearrangement uses TRBV4-1 and TRBJ1-3; D possibly corresponds to TRBD1 (6 bases). This CDR3 spans 18 amino acids. Germline V gene lookup returns CDR1 MGHRA and CDR2 YSYEKL. V lost 0 bases to trimming and J lost 4 bases, with 19 bases between them. CDR3 region: CASSQEDLAQGNGNTIYF. CDR3 in DNA: TGCGCCAGCAGCCAAGAGGACCTTGCGCAGGGGAACGGAAACACCATATATTTT.

The genes are TRBV6-5 and TRBJ1-5, with D tentatively TRBD1 (5 bases). The ends were cut back, 6 bases at V and 4 bases at J, with 10 bases in the middle. The germline CDR1 and CDR2 sequences are MNHEY and SVGAGI. This CDR3 is 13 amino acids long. The CDR3 loop is CASRVTVNQPQHF. DNA for the CDR3: TGTGCCAGCAGGGTGACAGTTAATCAGCCCCAGCATTTT.

The rearrangement joins TRBV12-2 to TRBJ2-5; TRBD2 reflects the table's D call only, with no check against the DNA. TRBV12-2 is described as a pseudogene. CDR3 length equals 15 residues. CDR3 amino acids: CASRLVRRPGVTQYF. The CDR3 DNA sequence: TGTGCAAGTCGCTTAGTTCGCAGGCCGGGGGTGACCCAGTACTTC.

The V and J genes are TRBV10-2 and TRBJ1-5; D is possibly TRBD1 (6 bases). The germline V and J ends were trimmed by 4 bases and 7 bases, with 14 bases remaining between them. The CDR3 loop spans 14 amino acids. CDR1 is WSHSY, CDR2 SAAADI, per germline. CDR3 DNA sequence: TGCGCCAGCAGTGGAGGGGGTACGGTGCAGCCCCAGCATTTT. As protein: CASSGGGTVQPQHF.

The V and J genes are TRBV5-1 and TRBJ2-3; 8 bases are a match to TRBD2. Germline CDR1 SGHRS, CDR2 YFSETQ. After removal of 2 bases from V and 2 bases from J, the junction contained 13 bases not matched to a gene. The length of the CDR3 is 18 residues. In nucleotides, the CDR3 is TGCGCCAGCAGCTTAAAGACTAGCGCCAACTTTTTCACAGATACGCAGTATTTT. Its protein is CASSLKTSANFFTDTQYF.

Here the CDR3 reads CASSSSGGRRNQPQHF. Here the CDR3 DNA reads TGTGCCAGCAGCTCCTCGGGAGGGCGGCGGAATCAGCCCCAGCATTTT. The V call is TRBV7-9, the J call TRBJ1-5; D is uncertain. V lost 4 bases to trimming and J lost 4 bases, with 17 bases between them. Per the germline V gene, CDR1 is SEHNR and CDR2 is FQNEAQ (reference sequence). The CDR3 is made up of 16 amino acids.

This clone has just one count. The chain employs TRBV5-1 and TRBJ2-1, with 10 bases identical to TRBD1. CDR1 SGHRS and CDR2 YFSETQ come from the germline V gene. J lost 6 bases, V lost 9 bases, and 9 bases had no gene match. There are 14 residues in the CDR3. The CDR3 sequence: CATSPGQGTNEQFF. The DNA of the CDR3 is TGCGCCACCTCCCCGGGACAGGGGACCAATGAGCAGTTCTTC.